This TCR beta chain was identified in a study of T cell repertoires in cytomegalovirus infection. The overall study: It was recently identified HLA-C-restricted and well-studied HLA-B-restricted CMV epitopes that the study used.

The CDR3 is made up of 15 amino acids. Germline assignment: CDR1 MNHEY and CDR2 SVGEGT. V was pared by 2 bases and J by 2 bases, with 12 bases between. TCRdb reprocessed the reads with MiXCR, giving one entry per CDR3 protein. Here the sample spans some 270,000 distinct CDR3 sequences, under 25% being singletons. About this clonotype itself: Its target is unknown.

The chain is built from TRBV6-2 or TRBV6-3 and TRBJ2-5; D perhaps matches TRBD2 (5 bases). This material consisted of cultured PBMCs, taken from culture after CMV antigen stimulation. The TCR originated in a human donor in good health (CMV status not recorded). Some clones in this sample may be carry-over from other donors' samples. CDR3 region: CASSYEGTEQETQYF. CDR3 nucleotide sequence: TGTGCCAGCAGTTACGAGGGTACAGAGCAAGAGACCCAGTACTTC.